This is a list of T cell receptor beta chains from one sample in a study of OX40 agonist ivuxolimab in advanced cancers. The method was immunoSEQ multiplex PCR; TCRdb's version includes in-frame clones alone and lacks a portion of them. The top ten clones hold 5.5% to 8% of a sample with 70,000 to 95,000 clones, roughly 82% of them seen once. Sequencing used CD4+ or CD8+ T cells sorted from blood, obtained in a trial of the OX40 agonist ivuxolimab. These receptors were taken from an adult with an advanced solid tumor such as melanoma, head and neck, liver or kidney cancer. Both conserved end residues are part of each CDR3. The D gene is left open where the match is weak. Only some rows state a clone size, as once, few, many or a class for expanded clones.

TRBV18	.	TRBJ2-2	.	TGTGCCAGCTCACCACGTACAGGGAGTAACACCGGGGAGCTGTTTTTT	CASSPRTGSNTGELFF
TRBV6-1	.	TRBJ1-2	.	TGTGCCAGCAGTGAACCTTGGGCCCAGTGGGATGGCTACACCTTC	CASSEPWAQWDGYTF
TRBV28	few	TRBJ1-5	.	TGTGCCAGCAGTCCAGGTGAGGGGGGCCATCAGCCCCAGCATTTT	CASSPGEGGHQPQHF
TRBV19	.	TRBJ1-5	.	TGTGCCAGTAGTATTGTCAGCTATCAGCCCCAGCATTTT	CASSIVSYQPQHF
TRBV21-1	.	TRBJ2-5	.	TGTGCCAGCAGCAAGTTACTGGACAGACTTCCTGACCAAGAGACCCAGTACTTC	CASSKLLDRLPDQETQYF
TRBV7-2	.	TRBJ2-7	.	TGTGCCAGCAGCTTAATTGGGGACGAGCAGTACTTC	CASSLIGDEQYF
TRBV30	.	TRBJ2-1	.	TGTGCCTGGAGTGTCAGGGGAGATGAGCAGTTCTTC	CAWSVRGDEQFF
TRBV19	once	TRBJ1-3	.	TGTGCCTCGGAAGACACTGGCTCTGGAAACACCATATATTTT	CASEDTGSGNTIYF
TRBV2	.	TRBJ2-1	TRBD2	TGTGCCAGCAGTGGGGGGGAGGTGAGTTGGACTAGCGGGAACAATGAGCAGTTCTTC	CASSGGEVSWTSGNNEQFF
TRBV30	.	TRBJ1-5	.	TGTGCCTGCAATCGGCTACAGGGAGGAAATCAGCCCCAGCATTTT	CACNRLQGGNQPQHF
TRBV7-3	.	TRBJ2-1	TRBD2	TGTGCCAGCAGCCTGACTAGCGGGAAGGGGAATGAGCAGTTCTTC	CASSLTSGKGNEQFF
TRBV7-3	.	TRBJ2-5	TRBD2	TGTGCCAGCAGCTTGGGGACTAGCGGGGGTCAAGAGACCCAGTACTTC	CASSLGTSGGQETQYF
TRBV12-5	.	TRBJ2-2	.	TGTGCTAGTGGGTCTGCGGGGCTGAACACCGGGGAGCTGTTTTTT	CASGSAGLNTGELFF
TRBV7-8	.	TRBJ2-2	.	TGTGCCAGCAGCTCCCCGAGCAATACCGGGGAGCTGTTTTTT	CASSSPSNTGELFF
TRBV19	.	TRBJ1-6	TRBD1	TGTGCCAGTAAACGTCGCGGGACAGAGAGTTCACCCCTCCACTTT	CASKRRGTESSPLHF
TRBV7-6	.	TRBJ2-5	TRBD2	TGTGCCAGCAGCTTAGCACTAGCGGGAGGGAAGTCGGAGACCCAGTACTTC	CASSLALAGGKSETQYF
TRBV18	.	TRBJ1-2	.	TGTGCCAGCTCAAGAGCCCAGGGGTTCGGCTACACCTTC	CASSRAQGFGYTF
TRBV14	few	TRBJ1-1	TRBD1	TGTGCCAGCAGCCCTCGGACAGGGAGGGGGCCAGGAGAAGCTTTCTTT	CASSPRTGRGPGEAFF
TRBV5-8	.	TRBJ1-2	.	TGTGCCAGCATCATTACCGCCAGGGACTATGGCTACACCTTC	CASIITARDYGYTF
TRBV5-1	.	TRBJ2-3	.	TGCGCCAGCAGCCCGGGACCGGCAGATACGCAGTATTTT	CASSPGPADTQYF
TRBV7-9	.	TRBJ1-3	.	TGTGCCAGCAGAGCAGATGGCGGAAACACCATATATTTT	CASRADGGNTIYF
TRBV7-8	once	TRBJ2-3	.	TGTGCCAGCGGCGGGGAATTCGATACGCAGTATTTT	CASGGEFDTQYF
TRBV6-5	.	TRBJ1-2	.	TGTGCCAGCAGTTACTCTAGGGGCGCATATGGCTACACCTTC	CASSYSRGAYGYTF
TRBV7-9	.	TRBJ1-2	.	TGTGCCAGCAGCTTAGATGGGCAAGGCTATGGCTACACCTTC	CASSLDGQGYGYTF
TRBV11-2	.	TRBJ1-1	.	TGTGCCAGCAGCTTATGGAGGGGGAGCGCTGAAGCTTTCTTT	CASSLWRGSAEAFF
TRBV7-2	.	TRBJ2-7	TRBD2	TGTGCCAGCAGCTTTAGCGGGAGTGACTACGAGCAGTACTTC	CASSFSGSDYEQYF
TRBV4-1	.	TRBJ2-7	.	TGCGCCAGCAGCCTCCGGGACGAGAGCTCCTACGAGCAGTACTTC	CASSLRDESSYEQYF
TRBV5-6	.	TRBJ1-2	.	TGTGCCAGCAGCGGCTCAGGGGCTGGGGGGTATGGCTACACCTTC	CASSGSGAGGYGYTF
TRBV7-9	.	TRBJ1-1	.	TGTGCCAGCAGCTTTCTGATGGTGAACACTGAAGCTTTCTTT	CASSFLMVNTEAFF
TRBV10-3	.	TRBJ1-1	TRBD1	TGTGCCATCAGCCGGGGACAGACTATGAACACTGAAGCTTTCTTT	CAISRGQTMNTEAFF
TRBV7-9	.	TRBJ1-2	.	TGTGCCAGCAGCTTCACTACAGGCTTCTATGGCTACACCTTC	CASSFTTGFYGYTF
TRBV4-2	.	TRBJ2-5	TRBD2	TGTGCCAGCACCTCAAGGGGTCCTAGCGGGATCCAAGAGACCCAGTACTTC	CASTSRGPSGIQETQYF
TRBV10-1	few	TRBJ2-3	.	TGCGCCAGCAGTGAGGGGTTTGCATTTGATACGCAGTATTTT	CASSEGFAFDTQYF
TRBV6-1	.	TRBJ2-2	.	TGTGCCAGCATCAGAGGGGTGCAGTCCCAAGGGGAGCTGTTTTTT	CASIRGVQSQGELFF
TRBV30	.	TRBJ2-5	TRBD1	TGTGCCTGGAGCTCAGGGGGCGCAAAGACCCAGTACTTC	CAWSSGGAKTQYF
TRBV11-1	.	TRBJ2-1	.	TGTGCCAGCAGCTTCTGGGGACGGACTGGGGAGCAGTTCTTC	CASSFWGRTGEQFF